These T cell receptor beta chains were read from a single sample in a study of shared clonotypes between healthy human individuals. Some clones are missing from TCRdb's copy, which holds only in-frame ones; the method was immunoSEQ multiplex PCR. The table includes over 1.4 million clones, approximately 96% detected once. Sequencing was done on a sample of naive CD4+ T cells sorted from blood. These receptors were obtained from a man younger than 40 in good health. Both conserved end residues are trimmed from each CDR3. D genes are given only for firm matches. The listing skips clone size in some rows; elsewhere it reads once, few, many or a size class.

CDR3aa: ASSIKSRVNTEAF; abundance: -; d_gene: -; v_gene: TRBV19
CDR3aa: ASSARLADEAQY; abundance: -; d_gene: TRBD2; v_gene: TRBV6-1
CDR3aa: ASRPGGANSNQPQH; abundance: -; d_gene: -; v_gene: TRBV27
CDR3aa: SAPRETQY; abundance: -; d_gene: -; v_gene: TRBV20-1
CDR3aa: ASSAPGSNQPQH; abundance: -; d_gene: -; v_gene: TRBV9
CDR3aa: ASSVGQGRNQPQH; abundance: -; d_gene: TRBD1; v_gene: TRBV6-5
CDR3aa: ASSPGLATFNEQF; abundance: -; d_gene: -; v_gene: TRBV18
CDR3aa: ASIPGRSYEQY; abundance: once; d_gene: -; v_gene: TRBV28
CDR3aa: ASSLTMGLGTEAF; abundance: once; d_gene: -; v_gene: TRBV11-2
CDR3aa: ASSSTGGAFTTNEKLF; abundance: once; d_gene: TRBD1; v_gene: TRBV5-1
CDR3aa: ASSSPQGGSSGANVLT; abundance: -; d_gene: -; v_gene: TRBV5-1
CDR3aa: ASSLDWPIPYEQY; abundance: -; d_gene: -; v_gene: TRBV7-9
CDR3aa: ASSYRTSASPYEQY; abundance: -; d_gene: TRBD2; v_gene: TRBV6-5
CDR3aa: ASSLFSSGSSYEQY; abundance: -; d_gene: -; v_gene: TRBV27
CDR3aa: ATSNSGRGYNEQF; abundance: -; d_gene: TRBD2; v_gene: TRBV15
CDR3aa: ASSAIPGGSSNQPQH; abundance: -; d_gene: TRBD1; v_gene: TRBV19
CDR3aa: ASSTLPTENTEAF; abundance: -; d_gene: -; v_gene: TRBV11-2
CDR3aa: ASSARASTDTQY; abundance: -; d_gene: -; v_gene: TRBV19
CDR3aa: ASSQEGQGSFGNEQF; abundance: -; d_gene: -; v_gene: TRBV4-3
CDR3aa: ASSYLKGGPTEAF; abundance: -; d_gene: -; v_gene: TRBV5-1
CDR3aa: ASSRSPAEKDTQY; abundance: -; d_gene: -; v_gene: TRBV10-1
CDR3aa: ASSEARVGLAGNNEQF; abundance: once; d_gene: TRBD2; v_gene: TRBV6-1
CDR3aa: ASSIPAQGRNEQF; abundance: -; d_gene: -; v_gene: TRBV19
CDR3aa: ARSLVYGERSNQPQH; abundance: -; d_gene: -; v_gene: TRBV5-3
CDR3aa: ASRQGAMVTGELF; abundance: -; d_gene: TRBD1; v_gene: TRBV6-5
CDR3aa: ASSIRLGGSYEQY; abundance: once; d_gene: -; v_gene: TRBV10-2
CDR3aa: ASSVGEPYEQY; abundance: -; d_gene: -; v_gene: TRBV19
CDR3aa: AISEGPGLASGANVLT; abundance: -; d_gene: -; v_gene: TRBV10-3
CDR3aa: ASSLEGQGYSGNTIY; abundance: once; d_gene: TRBD1; v_gene: TRBV5-8
CDR3aa: ASSKGRYNEQF; abundance: -; d_gene: -; v_gene: TRBV18
CDR3aa: ASSLEMHGYT; abundance: -; d_gene: -; v_gene: TRBV28
CDR3aa: ASSLGTPQETQY; abundance: -; d_gene: -; v_gene: TRBV5-8
CDR3aa: ASSSGNRGSYEQY; abundance: -; d_gene: TRBD1; v_gene: TRBV11-3
CDR3aa: ASDLRGAAYEQY; abundance: -; d_gene: -; v_gene: TRBV2
CDR3aa: ASRVGQGDTEAF; abundance: -; d_gene: -; v_gene: TRBV2